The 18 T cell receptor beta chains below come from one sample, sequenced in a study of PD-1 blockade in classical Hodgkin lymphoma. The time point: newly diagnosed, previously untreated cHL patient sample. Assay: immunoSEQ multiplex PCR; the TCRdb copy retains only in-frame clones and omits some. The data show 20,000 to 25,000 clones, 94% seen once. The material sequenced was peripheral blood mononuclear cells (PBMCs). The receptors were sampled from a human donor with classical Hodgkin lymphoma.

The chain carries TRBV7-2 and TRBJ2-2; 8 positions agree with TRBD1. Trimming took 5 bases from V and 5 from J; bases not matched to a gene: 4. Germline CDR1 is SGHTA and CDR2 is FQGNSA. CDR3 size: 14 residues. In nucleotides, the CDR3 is TGTGCCAGCAGCAGGCGACAGGGGACCGGGGAGCTGTTTTTT. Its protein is CASSRRQGTGELFF.

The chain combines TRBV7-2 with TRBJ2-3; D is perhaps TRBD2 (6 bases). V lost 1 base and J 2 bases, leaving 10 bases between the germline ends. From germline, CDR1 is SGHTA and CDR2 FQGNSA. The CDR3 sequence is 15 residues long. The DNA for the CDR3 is TGTGCCAGCAGCTTAGTGGCGGGGATCACAGATACGCAGTATTTT. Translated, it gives CASSLVAGITDTQYF. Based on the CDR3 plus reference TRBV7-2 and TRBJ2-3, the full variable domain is GAGVSQSPSNKVTEKGKDVELRCDPISGHTALYWYRQSLGQGLEFLIYFQGNSAPDKSGLPSDRFSAERTGGSVSTLTIQRTQQEDSAVYLCASSLVAGITDTQYFGPGTRLTVL.

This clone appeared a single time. CDR3 DNA: TGTGCCAGCAGTTTATTTCGGCAGGGTGGGACTGAAGCTTTCTTT. It codes for CASSLFRQGGTEAFF. The chain carries TRBV27 and TRBJ1-1; weak D call: TRBD1 (5 bases). Germline values: CDR1 MNHEY, CDR2 SMNVEV (reference sequence). The CDR3 loop spans 15 amino acids. The V gene lost 1 base and the J gene lost 5 bases, with 14 bases spanning the gap.

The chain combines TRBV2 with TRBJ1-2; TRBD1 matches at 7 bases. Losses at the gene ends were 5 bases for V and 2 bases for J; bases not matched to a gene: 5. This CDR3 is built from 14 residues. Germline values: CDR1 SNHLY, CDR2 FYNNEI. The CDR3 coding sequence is TGTGCCAGCAGTCGAGCGGGACAGAACTATGGCTACACCTTC. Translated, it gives CASSRAGQNYGYTF.

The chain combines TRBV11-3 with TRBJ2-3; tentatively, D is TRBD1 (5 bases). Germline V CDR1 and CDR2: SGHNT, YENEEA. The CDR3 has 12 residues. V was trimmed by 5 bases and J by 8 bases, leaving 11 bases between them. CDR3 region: CASSHVRGTQYF. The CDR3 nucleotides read TGTGCCAGCAGCCACGTTAGGGGTACGCAGTATTTT.

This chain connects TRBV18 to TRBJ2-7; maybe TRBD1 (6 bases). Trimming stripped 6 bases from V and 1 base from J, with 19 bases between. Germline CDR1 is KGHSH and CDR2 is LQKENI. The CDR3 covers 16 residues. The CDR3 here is CASSSKGTWRSYEQYF. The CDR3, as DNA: TGTGCCAGCTCGTCAAAGGGGACATGGAGATCCTACGAGCAGTACTTC.

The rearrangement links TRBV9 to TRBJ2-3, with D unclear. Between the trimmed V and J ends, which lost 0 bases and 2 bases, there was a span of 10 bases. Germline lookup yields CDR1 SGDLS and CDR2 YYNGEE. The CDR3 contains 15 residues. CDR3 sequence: CASSVGGHDTDTQYF. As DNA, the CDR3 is TGTGCCAGCAGCGTAGGTGGTCACGACACAGATACGCAGTATTTT. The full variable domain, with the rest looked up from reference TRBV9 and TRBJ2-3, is DSGVTQTPKHLITATGQRVTLRCSPRSGDLSVYWYQQSLDQGLQFLIQYYNGEERAKGNILERFSAQQFPDLHSELNLSSLELGDSALYFCASSVGGHDTDTQYFGPGTRLTVL.

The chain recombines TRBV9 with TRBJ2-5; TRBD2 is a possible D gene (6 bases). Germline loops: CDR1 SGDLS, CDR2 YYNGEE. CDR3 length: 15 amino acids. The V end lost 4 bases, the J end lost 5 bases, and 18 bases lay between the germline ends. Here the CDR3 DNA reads TGTGCCAGCAGCTCCCCCAGGGCGGGGAGGGAGACCCAGTACTTC. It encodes CASSSPRAGRETQYF. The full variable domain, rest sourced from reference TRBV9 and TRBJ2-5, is DSGVTQTPKHLITATGQRVTLRCSPRSGDLSVYWYQQSLDQGLQFLIQYYNGEERAKGNILERFSAQQFPDLHSELNLSSLELGDSALYFCASSSPRAGRETQYFGPGTRLLVL.

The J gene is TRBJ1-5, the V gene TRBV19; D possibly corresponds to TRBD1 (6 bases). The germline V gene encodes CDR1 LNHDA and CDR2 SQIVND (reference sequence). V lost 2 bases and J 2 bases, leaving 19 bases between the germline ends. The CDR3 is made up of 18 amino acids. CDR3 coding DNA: TGTGCCAGTAGTATACAGGGGACCGGTTCGTGGGGCAATCAGCCCCAGCATTTT. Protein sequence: CASSIQGTGSWGNQPQHF.

Here the CDR3 reads CASSIGVTEAFF. The DNA for the CDR3 is TGTGCCAGTAGTATTGGGGTCACTGAAGCTTTCTTT. The rearrangement links TRBV19 to TRBJ1-1, with unresolved D. Trimming took 3 bases from V and 4 from J, leaving 6 bases between them. The germline gives CDR1 LNHDA, CDR2 SQIVND (reference sequence). The CDR3 is made up of 12 amino acids.

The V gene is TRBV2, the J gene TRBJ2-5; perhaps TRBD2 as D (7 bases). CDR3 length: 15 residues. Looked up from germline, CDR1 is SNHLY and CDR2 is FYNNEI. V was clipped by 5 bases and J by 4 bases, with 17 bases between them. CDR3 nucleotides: TGTGCCAGCAGTCTAGGAGGGGGGGGACGAGAGACCCAGTACTTC. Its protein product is CASSLGGGGRETQYF.

CDR3 bases: TGTGCCAGCAGTGCCACAGACAGCTCCAATCAGCCCCAGCATTTT. Amino acid sequence: CASSATDSSNQPQHF. The gene calls are TRBV6-1 and TRBJ1-5; D perhaps matches TRBD1 (5 bases). Germline V gene data show CDR1 as MNHNS and CDR2 as SASEGT. The CDR3 has 15 residues. Trimming shortened V by 4 bases and J by 3 bases, and 13 bases separated the two germline ends.

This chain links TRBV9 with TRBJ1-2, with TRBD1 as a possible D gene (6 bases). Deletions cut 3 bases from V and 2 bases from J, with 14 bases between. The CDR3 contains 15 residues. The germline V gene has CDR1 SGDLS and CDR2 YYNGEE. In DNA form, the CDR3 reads TGTGCCAGCAGCGGATACAACAGGGTCAACTATGGCTACACCTTC. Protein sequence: CASSGYNRVNYGYTF.

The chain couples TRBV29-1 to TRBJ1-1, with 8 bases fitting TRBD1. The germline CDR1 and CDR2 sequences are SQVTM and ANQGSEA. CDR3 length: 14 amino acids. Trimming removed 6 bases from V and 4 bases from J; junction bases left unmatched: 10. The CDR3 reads CSVSVRQGSTEAFF. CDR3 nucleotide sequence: TGCAGCGTCTCAGTTAGACAGGGGAGCACTGAAGCTTTCTTT.

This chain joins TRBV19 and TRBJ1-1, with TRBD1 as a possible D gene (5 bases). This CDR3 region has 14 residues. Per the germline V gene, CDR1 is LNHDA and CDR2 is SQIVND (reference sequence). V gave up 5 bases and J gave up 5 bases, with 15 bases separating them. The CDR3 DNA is TGTGCCAGTAGTGTGGGACGTTGGAGGACTGAAGCTTTCTTT. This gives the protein CASSVGRWRTEAFF.

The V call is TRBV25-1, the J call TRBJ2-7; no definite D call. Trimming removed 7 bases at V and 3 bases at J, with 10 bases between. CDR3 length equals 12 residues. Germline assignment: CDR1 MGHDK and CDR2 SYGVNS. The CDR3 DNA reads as TGTGCCAGCACCCCCTGGGGCTACGAGCAGTACTTC. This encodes CASTPWGYEQYF.

The CDR3 loop is CASSTRQGSTEAFF. For the CDR3, the DNA is TGCGCCAGCAGCACACGACAGGGGAGCACTGAAGCTTTCTTT. The gene calls are TRBV5-1 and TRBJ1-1; TRBD1 agrees at 8 bases. CDR3 length: 14 amino acids. Germline CDR1 and CDR2: SGHRS and YFSETQ. J gave up 4 bases and V 4 bases, and 6 bases lay outside the gene matches.

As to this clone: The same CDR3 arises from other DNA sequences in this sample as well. The chain's CDR3 is CASSEDRGRSGELFF. The CDR3 nucleotides are TGTGCCAGCAGCGAGGACAGGGGTCGGTCCGGGGAGCTGTTTTTT. V is TRBV2 and J is TRBJ2-2; 9 bases are a match to TRBD1. Germline V lookup: CDR1 SNHLY, CDR2 FYNNEI. The CDR3 has 15 amino acids. V lost 6 bases and J lost 6; bases outside the gene matches: 8.